The 23 T cell receptor beta chains below all came from one sample that was sequenced in a study of post-analysis software for immune sequencing data. Study results and limitations: Patients had higher frequencies than controls of roughly 5 TRBV segments, including TRBV5-6, TRBV5-1 and TRBV20-1.

TCR beta libraries were prepared from cDNA with unique molecular identifiers. One entry per CDR3 protein, called by TCRdb with MiXCR from the PCR reads. The table has roughly 670,000 distinct CDR3 sequences, 55% to 60% seen once. These receptors' antigens are unknown. Material for sequencing was blood. These TCRs come from a girl aged 2-15 years with multiple sclerosis.

The chain links TRBV7-6 to TRBJ1-1; D is unclear. Germline V lookup: CDR1 SGHVS, CDR2 FNYEAQ. Trimming removed 4 bases from V and 0 bases from J, with 12 bases in between. CDR3 size: 15 residues. CDR3 coding DNA: TGTGCCAGCAGCTCGGACGCGAAAATGAACACTGAAGCTTTCTTT. Protein sequence: CASSSDAKMNTEAFF.

The chain links TRBV10-2 to TRBJ2-3, with 7 bases aligning to TRBD2. The CDR3 is 15 residues long. J lost 0 bases, V lost 4 bases, and 4 bases had no gene match. The germline V gene encodes CDR1 WSHSY and CDR2 SAAADI. For the CDR3, the DNA is TGCGCCAGCAGTGGGCGGGGGATTAGCACAGATACGCAGTATTTT. It codes for CASSGRGISTDTQYF.

A remark on this clonotype: The CDR3 end shows no conserved phenylalanine or tryptophan, and so a read error is likely. The chain employs TRBV6-6 and TRBJ2-7, with D perhaps TRBD1 (5 bases). Between the trimmed V and J ends, which lost 2 bases and 6 bases, there was a span of 14 bases. Germline V gene lookup returns CDR1 MNHNY and CDR2 SVGAGI (reference sequence). This CDR3 spans 14 amino acids. The CDR3 is CASSYGPLQGEQYL. Here the CDR3 DNA reads TGTGCCAGCAGTTACGGCCCACTTCAGGGCGAGCAGTACTTA.

The chain has TRBV4-1 and TRBJ1-2; D is perhaps TRBD1 (6 bases). V dropped 1 base and J dropped 4 bases, with 13 bases sitting between them. Germline loops: CDR1 MGHRA, CDR2 YSYEKL. The CDR3 runs to 15 residues. The CDR3, as DNA: TGCGCCAGCAGCCAAGTGGGTTCCAGGGGCTATGGCTACACCTTC. It specifies CASSQVGSRGYGYTF.

The V and J genes are TRBV20-1 and TRBJ2-5; 8 positions agree with TRBD1. V trimming: 3 bases; J trimming: 2 bases; junction bases outside the gene matches: 11. Germline V gene sequence: CDR1 DFQATT, CDR2 SNEGSKA (reference sequence). The CDR3 has 16 amino acids. The CDR3 DNA follows: TGCAGTGCTAGCCCTCCTCAGGGGGCAGCTCAAGAGACCCAGTACTTC. Amino acid sequence: CSASPPQGAAQETQYF.

This chain links TRBV5-1 with TRBJ2-6, with D unresolved. CDR3 length equals 17 residues. V lost 4 bases, J lost 7 bases, and 21 bases lay in between. The germline V gene has CDR1 SGHRS and CDR2 YFSETQ. Written as DNA, the CDR3 is TGCGCCAGCAGCCCCTCTGGACGGATTGCGAGAGCCAACGTCCTGACTTTC. It encodes CASSPSGRIARANVLTF.

A word on this clonotype: The junction departs from the called germline gene at one end, perhaps through a read error. The chain joins TRBV6-5 to TRBJ1-2; D call uncertain. CDR1 and CDR2 (germline): MNHEY, SVGAGI. The CDR3 totals 12 residues. The chain's CDR3 is CASGRPDYGYTF. DNA of the CDR3: TGTGCCAGCGGACGGCCTGACTATGGCTATACCTTC.

This chain connects TRBV5-5 to TRBJ1-1; D not certain. The V and J ends lost 3 bases and 0 bases respectively, with 9 bases between them. The CDR3 has 14 amino acids. The germline V gene has CDR1 SGHKS and CDR2 YYEKEE (reference sequence). Here the CDR3 reads CASSWDGLNTEAFF. The CDR3 region has the DNA TGTGCCAGCAGCTGGGATGGTCTGAACACTGAAGCTTTCTTT. Using reference TRBV5-5 and TRBJ1-1 for the parts outside the CDR3, the full variable domain is DAGVTQSPTHLIKTRGQQVTLRCSPISGHKSVSWYQQVLGQGPQFIFQYYEKEERGRGNFPDRFSARQFPNYSSELNVNALLLGDSALYLCASSWDGLNTEAFFGQGTRLTVV.

This clonotype was seen more than once but under ten times. This rearrangement joins TRBV29-1 to TRBJ1-4; 7 positions match TRBD1. The germline CDR1 and CDR2 sequences are SQVTM and ANQGSEA. V lost 6 bases and J lost 7; bases outside the gene matches: 11. The CDR3 extends over 14 amino acids. Here the CDR3 reads CSVVKGASGEKLFF. The CDR3 region has the DNA TGCAGCGTGGTGAAGGGGGCGTCGGGTGAAAAACTGTTTTTT.

The CDR3, as DNA: TGTGCCAGCAGCCCGGGACAGGGGTCTGTCCGTGAGCAGTTCTTC. It yields the protein CASSPGQGSVREQFF. The chain has TRBV12-3 or TRBV12-4 and TRBJ2-1, with TRBD1 matching 10 bases. V shed 6 bases and J 9 bases; nucleotides not matched to a gene: 11. The CDR3 has 15 residues.

This sequence joins TRBV29-1 and TRBJ1-5; D might be TRBD1 (6 bases). In germline, CDR1 is SQVTM, CDR2 ANQGSEA. Trimming cost V 7 bases and J 6 bases, with 16 bases left between them. This CDR3 is 13 amino acids long. The CDR3 loop reads CSAFQGPGQPQHF. CDR3 coding DNA: TGCAGCGCCTTCCAGGGGCCGGGTCAGCCCCAGCATTTT.

This clonotype was counted between two and nine times. The chain employs TRBV10-3 and TRBJ1-4; tentatively, D is TRBD1 (5 bases). Germline CDR1 reads ENHRY; CDR2 reads SYGVKD. This CDR3 region has 13 residues. The V end was cut by 4 bases, the J end by 8 bases, with 11 bases between. The DNA for the CDR3 is TGTGCCATCAGTGGGGAGACAGTGGAAAAACTGTTTTTT. Its protein product is CAISGETVEKLFF.

This chain connects TRBV15 to TRBJ2-1; D possibly matches TRBD1 or TRBD2 (5 bases each). The V gene lost 0 bases and the J gene lost 6 bases, with 12 bases spanning the gap. The CDR3 has 15 residues. Germline CDR1 reads LNHNV; CDR2 reads YYDKDF (reference sequence). CDR3 amino acids: CATSRDGGGINEQFF. The CDR3 DNA reads as TGTGCCACCAGCAGAGATGGTGGGGGTATCAATGAGCAGTTCTTC.

About this clonotype: Mismatch with germline at one junction end may stem from a read error. This chain uses TRBV29-1 with TRBJ2-1, with D possibly TRBD2 on 5 matching bases. The better agreement between TRBJ2-7 and the DNA end casts doubt on the J call. CDR3 length: 13 amino acids. The germline gives CDR1 SQVTM, CDR2 ANQGSEA. This CDR3 reads CSAERDSYNEQYF. In DNA form, the CDR3 reads TGCAGCGCTGAACGGGATTCCTACAATGAGCAGTACTTC.

The rearrangement uses TRBV11-2 and TRBJ1-2; D is possibly TRBD1 (6 bases). V lost 5 bases, J lost 3 bases, and 19 bases lay in between. The CDR3 sequence is 16 residues long. Germline V gives CDR1 SGHAT, CDR2 FQNNGV. CDR3 DNA: TGTGCCAGCAGCGCTATTCGCCGGGACAACGACTATGGCTACACCTTC. The encoded protein is CASSAIRRDNDYGYTF.

This chain links TRBV18 with TRBJ2-5; TRBD1 aligns across 7 bases. The germline V gene has CDR1 KGHSH and CDR2 LQKENI. This CDR3 spans 14 amino acids. The J segment lost 1 base and the V segment lost 3 bases, leaving 2 bases of the junction unmatched. This chain's CDR3 is CASSPDRTQETQYF. The CDR3 DNA reads TGTGCCAGCTCACCGGACAGGACCCAAGAGACCCAGTACTTC. The full variable domain, with the rest looked up from reference TRBV18 and TRBJ2-5, is NAGVMQNPRHLVRRRGQEARLRCSPMKGHSHVYWYRQLPEEGLKFMVYLQKENIIDESGMPKERFSAEFPKEGPSILRIQQVVRGDSAAYFCASSPDRTQETQYFGPGTRLLVL.

This clonotype was picked up one time. The chain has TRBV5-1 and TRBJ1-1; 10 bases map to TRBD1. CDR1 is SGHRS, CDR2 YFSETQ, per germline. CDR3 length: 16 amino acids. V gave up 9 bases and J gave up 4 bases; unmatched junction bases: 15. In DNA form, the CDR3 reads TGCGCCACCCGGCCGGGACAGGGGTCTGGTAGCACTGAAGCTTTCTTT. Translation gives CATRPGQGSGSTEAFF. Supplemented by reference TRBV5-1 and TRBJ1-1, the full variable domain reads KAGVTQTPRYLIKTRGQQVTLSCSPISGHRSVSWYQQTPGQGLQFLFEYFSETQRNKGNFPGRFSGRQFSNSRSEMNVSTLELGDSALYLCATRPGQGSGSTEAFFGQGTRLTVV.

J is TRBJ2-1 and V is TRBV20-1; TRBD2 agrees at 10 bases. The CDR3 runs 15 residues. Germline V gene sequence: CDR1 DFQATT, CDR2 SNEGSKA (reference sequence). Unmatched junction bases numbered 6, after V lost 5 bases and J lost 2 bases. CDR3 coding DNA: TGCAGTGCTGAAATAGCGGGAGGCCCCTACAATGAGCAGTTCTTC. It encodes CSAEIAGGPYNEQFF.

The chain is built from TRBV12-3 or TRBV12-4 and TRBJ2-1, with D unresolved. V lost 8 bases, J lost 9 bases, and 11 bases lay in between. This CDR3 spans 11 amino acids. The CDR3, as DNA: TGTGCCAGCGGTCCGCCGGGTGAGCAGTTCTTC. This translates into CASGPPGEQFF.

The chain couples TRBV29-1 to TRBJ2-3; tentatively, D is TRBD2 (7 bases). CDR1 and CDR2 (germline): SQVTM, ANQGSEA. V was clipped by 3 bases and J by 4 bases, with 14 bases between them. CDR3 length: 14 amino acids. The CDR3 spells CSVDGGGPADTQYF. DNA for the CDR3: TGCAGCGTTGATGGCGGGGGCCCGGCAGATACGCAGTATTTT.

J is TRBJ2-6 and V is TRBV7-9; 7 bases fit TRBD1. Germline V gene data show CDR1 as SEHNR and CDR2 as FQNEAQ (reference sequence). CDR3 length equals 16 residues. Trimming took 5 bases from V and 4 from J; bases not matched to a gene: 8. The DNA for the CDR3 is TGTGCCAGCAGCCCAATACAGGGGAGAGGGGCCAACGTCCTGACTTTC. Translating gives CASSPIQGRGANVLTF.

About this clonotype: Its ends do not fully match the called genes, so a read error is possible. The J gene is TRBJ2-1, the V gene TRBV9; 11 bases map to TRBD2. The V gene's germline CDR1 is SGDLS and CDR2 YYNGEE. This CDR3 region has 20 residues. CDR3 nucleotide sequence: TGTGCCGGCAGCGTAGTGCGACTAGCGGGACACCATCGCACCTACAATGAGCAGTTCTTC. Residues: CAGSVVRLAGHHRTYNEQFF.

CDR3 sequence: CATSDHRGPGNTIYF. CDR3 nucleotides: TGTGCCACCAGTGATCACAGGGGGCCTGGAAACACCATATATTTT. This chain connects TRBV24-1 to TRBJ1-3, with TRBD1 matching 9 bases. Germline V gene lookup returns CDR1 KGHDR and CDR2 SFDVKD. V shed 3 bases and J 2 bases; nucleotides not matched to a gene: 1. The CDR3 totals 15 residues.